The rows below give T cell receptor beta chains drawn from one sample of a study of blood T cell repertoires in COVID-19. Assay: immunoSEQ multiplex PCR; the TCRdb copy retains only in-frame clones and omits some. The sample has over 120,000 clones, 78% seen once. The sequenced sample was PBMCs or T cells enriched from blood (not recorded which). These receptors were taken from a woman aged 50 to 65 who had recovered from COVID-19. Each CDR3 is given with its conserved first and last residue. Each record gives: J gene, clone size, D gene, CDR3 length, V gene, CDR3 protein, CDR3 DNA. The D gene is left open where the match is weak. Part of the rows lack a size; the others show once, few, many or a class for expanded clones.

TRBJ2-2 | - | - | 18 | TRBV27 | CASSLSRASTANTGELFF | TGTGCCAGCAGTTTATCGCGGGCCTCCACCGCGAACACCGGGGAGCTGTTTTTT
TRBJ1-5 | once | - | 16 | TRBV18 | CASLTPRDYSNQPQHF | TGTGCCAGCTTGACACCCAGGGACTATAGCAATCAGCCCCAGCATTTT
TRBJ2-7 | once | TRBD1 | 15 | TRBV3-1/TRBV3-2 | CASSHWDRASYEQYF | TGTGCCAGCAGCCATTGGGACAGGGCCTCCTACGAGCAGTACTTC
TRBJ2-7 | - | - | 15 | TRBV4-1 | CASSQGKGGAREQYF | TGCGCCAGCAGCCAAGGTAAGGGCGGGGCGCGGGAGCAGTACTTC
TRBJ2-3 | - | TRBD2 | 15 | TRBV6-1 | CASSEGRGEADTQYF | TGTGCCAGCAGTGAAGGGCGGGGGGAAGCCGATACGCAGTATTTT
TRBJ2-5 | once | - | 17 | TRBV11-2 | CASSLVGGAVLEETQYF | TGTGCCAGCAGCTTAGTCGGAGGGGCCGTATTAGAAGAGACCCAGTACTTC
TRBJ2-4 | - | - | 13 | TRBV12-3/TRBV12-4 | CASSEGGKNIQYF | TGTGCCAGCAGTGAGGGAGGCAAAAACATTCAGTACTTC
TRBJ1-5 | - | - | 17 | TRBV9 | CASSANSAWGGNQPQHF | TGTGCCAGCAGCGCAAACTCAGCTTGGGGGGGCAATCAGCCCCAGCATTTT
TRBJ1-5 | - | - | 14 | TRBV6-2/TRBV6-3 | CASSYGWGGQPQHF | TGTGCCAGCAGTTACGGGTGGGGCGGACAGCCCCAGCATTTT
TRBJ1-2 | - | - | 17 | TRBV21-1 | CASSKGPEPRRGSSYTF | TGTGCCAGCAGCAAAGGGCCAGAACCTCGCAGGGGATCGAGCTACACCTTC
TRBJ1-5 | - | TRBD1 | 13 | TRBV12-3/TRBV12-4 | CASSWDRDQPQHF | TGTGCCAGCAGTTGGGACAGGGATCAGCCCCAGCATTTT
TRBJ2-1 | - | - | 15 | TRBV7-3 | CASSLSPQMGVEQFF | TGTGCCAGCAGCTTATCTCCCCAGATGGGCGTTGAGCAGTTCTTC
TRBJ1-2 | - | - | 13 | TRBV5-1 | CASSVRAGDGYTF | TGCGCCAGCAGCGTGCGGGCGGGGGACGGCTACACCTTC
TRBJ2-5 | - | TRBD2 | 14 | TRBV27 | CASSFVGLEETQYF | TGTGCCAGCAGTTTCGTGGGACTAGAAGAGACCCAGTACTTC
TRBJ1-4 | - | TRBD1 | 14 | TRBV6-5 | CASSDRGRNEKLFF | TGTGCCAGCAGCGACAGGGGGCGGAATGAAAAACTGTTTTTT
TRBJ1-2 | - | - | 14 | TRBV5-1 | CASSLDRSYDGYTF | TGCGCCAGCAGCTTGGACAGGTCGTATGATGGCTACACCTTC